These 23 T cell receptor beta chains were sequenced from one sample in a study of breast tumors, draining lymph nodes, adjacent tissues. TCRdb fed the multiplex PCR reads into MiXCR, producing one record per CDR3 protein. The repertoire has more than 15,000 distinct CDR3 sequences, 60% to 70% of them found once; the top ten carry approximately 21%. Sequenced input: tumor-adjacent breast tissue. Source of these receptors: a female donor with breast cancer. Some clones in this sample may be carry-over from other donors' samples.

Within the sample, this clonotype is medium-sized (0.01 to 0.1%). The V and J genes are TRBV6-5 and TRBJ1-2; tentatively, D is TRBD1 (6 bases). Trimming shortened V by 4 bases and J by 6 bases, and 15 bases separated the two germline ends. The CDR3 runs 14 residues. Germline loops: CDR1 MNHEY, CDR2 SVGAGI. The DNA for the CDR3 is TGTGCCAGCAGTTTGACTACAGGGTTGAATGGCTACACCTTC. It yields the protein CASSLTTGLNGYTF.

This clonotype came up many times. The chain has TRBV2 and TRBJ2-2, with 12 bases aligning to TRBD2. Germline assignment: CDR1 SNHLY and CDR2 FYNNEI. The CDR3 totals 14 residues. V dropped 7 bases and J dropped 6; count of bases not matched to a gene: 3. DNA of the CDR3: TGTGCCAGCAAGGCTAGCGGGGGGGCCGGGGAGCTGTTTTTT. This translates into CASKASGGAGELFF. Supplemented by reference TRBV2 and TRBJ2-2, the full variable domain reads EPEVTQTPSHQVTQMGQEVILRCVPISNHLYFYWYRQILGQKVEFLVSFYNNEISEKSEIFDDQFSVERPDGSNFTLKIRSTKLEDSAMYFCASKASGGAGELFFGEGSRLTVL.

In its sample, this clonotype was seen many times. The rearrangement links TRBV3-1 to TRBJ2-5; TRBD2 aligns across 7 bases. V dropped 4 bases and J dropped 2; count of bases not matched to a gene: 10. Germline V gives CDR1 LGHDT, CDR2 YNNKEL (reference sequence). This CDR3 contains 16 residues. CDR3 DNA sequence: TGTGCCAGCAGCCGAGGTGGGGGGGGGGTTCAAGAGACCCAGTACTTC. This encodes CASSRGGGGVQETQYF.

The V call is TRBV19, the J call TRBJ2-2, with 10 bases that match TRBD1. Germline V CDR1 and CDR2: LNHDA, SQIVND (reference sequence). The CDR3 extends over 17 amino acids. V lost 4 bases, J lost 1 base, and 6 bases stayed unmatched. CDR3 loop: CASSTGQGPGNTGELFF. In DNA form, the CDR3 reads TGTGCCAGTAGTACGGGACAGGGGCCGGGGAACACCGGGGAGCTGTTTTTT.

This clonotype was found many times. A much bigger clone sits one base away, suggesting this may be a read error. This chain links TRBV12-3 or TRBV12-4 with TRBJ2-7; no clear D gene. The CDR3 loop spans 13 amino acids. The ends were cut back, 5 bases at V and 0 bases at J, with 8 bases in the middle. The CDR3: CASSDAFSYEQYF. DNA of the CDR3: TGTGCCAGCAGTGACGCCTTCTCCTACGAGCAGTACTTC.

Only a few counts were recorded for this clonotype. The chain combines TRBV13 with TRBJ2-7; D gene uncertain. This CDR3 is 12 amino acids long. Germline values: CDR1 PRHDT, CDR2 FYEKMQ (reference sequence). V was trimmed by 2 bases and J by 3 bases, leaving 5 bases between them. This CDR3 is CASSLSGYEQYF. In nucleotides, the CDR3 is TGTGCCAGCAGCTTATCGGGCTACGAGCAGTACTTC.

With regard to this clonotype: One end of the junction fails to match germline, which may point to a read error. This chain joins TRBV7-7 and TRBJ2-1; D ambiguous. CDR1 is SSHAT and CDR2 is FNYEAQ in the germline V gene (reference sequence). This CDR3 has 15 amino acids. This CDR3 is CASSLGQAAYNEQFF. CDR3 in DNA: TGTGCTAGCAGCTTAGGTCAGGCGGCCTACAATGAGCAGTTCTTC.

The chain employs TRBV7-2 and TRBJ1-3; D is perhaps TRBD1 (5 bases). Germline CDR1 is SGHTA and CDR2 is FQGNSA. Trimming removed 4 bases from V and 8 bases from J, with 12 bases in between. This CDR3 region has 13 residues. This chain's CDR3 is CASSSWGGDTIYF. CDR3 nucleotides: TGTGCCAGCAGCTCCTGGGGGGGAGACACCATATATTTT.

The rearrangement links TRBV4-1 to TRBJ2-7; TRBD2 matches 8 bases. With V trimmed by 1 base and J by 0 bases, 8 bases remained unmatched. Germline CDR1 reads MGHRA; CDR2 reads YSYEKL. This CDR3 is 17 amino acids long. CDR3 protein: CASSQVPGGGSSYEQYF. CDR3 in DNA: TGCGCCAGCAGCCAAGTCCCCGGGGGGGGAAGCTCCTACGAGCAGTACTTC.

The V call is TRBV7-2, the J call TRBJ1-6; D gene unclear. The germline V and J ends were trimmed by 6 bases and 5 bases, with 17 bases remaining between them. CDR3 length: 16 residues. Germline values: CDR1 SGHTA, CDR2 FQGNSA. In nucleotides, the CDR3 is TGTGCCAGCAGTTTCGGACTGAAGGTGAATAATTCACCCCTCCACTTT. This gives the protein CASSFGLKVNNSPLHF.

V and J are TRBV12-3 or TRBV12-4 and TRBJ1-2; 7 nucleotides line up with TRBD1. After removal of 2 bases from V and 4 bases from J, the junction contained 4 bases not matched to a gene. The CDR3 is 14 amino acids. In DNA form, the CDR3 reads TGTGCCAGCAGTTTAAAGGGGGCTGGCTATGGCTACACCTTC. Translation: CASSLKGAGYGYTF.

This clonotype is labeled as medium-sized. J is TRBJ2-3 and V is TRBV9; no definite D call. This CDR3 spans 13 amino acids. V lost 0 bases and J lost 3, with 5 bases in between. Germline CDR1 SGDLS, CDR2 YYNGEE. CDR3 region: CASSVGMTDTQYF. CDR3 nucleotide sequence: TGTGCCAGCAGCGTAGGCATGACAGATACGCAGTATTTT.

Details on this clonotype: Possible read error: a much larger clone is one base away. DNA of the CDR3: TGTGCCAGCAGCTTGGGTGGGACTAACAATGAGCAGTTCTTC. Translation gives CASSLGGTNNEQFF. The chain uses TRBV5-4 and TRBJ2-1, with 7 bases that match TRBD2. CDR3 size: 14 residues. The ends lost 0 bases at V and 5 bases at J; junction bases unmatched: 2. The germline V gene has CDR1 SGHNT and CDR2 YYREEE (reference sequence).

The rearrangement joins TRBV29-1 to TRBJ2-1; D is possibly TRBD1 (6 bases). V gave up 4 bases and J gave up 5 bases, with 9 bases separating them. There are 12 residues in the CDR3. The germline gives CDR1 SQVTM, CDR2 ANQGSEA. CDR3 loop: CSVVGQHNEQFF. CDR3 DNA: TGCAGCGTTGTCGGACAGCACAATGAGCAGTTCTTC.

This clonotype was seen a few times. The rearrangement joins TRBV6-1 to TRBJ2-1, with 7 bases fitting TRBD1. Germline CDR1 MNHNS, CDR2 SASEGT. The V gene end was trimmed by 5 bases and the J gene end by 0 bases; junction bases not matched to a gene: 7. This CDR3 is built from 16 residues. The CDR3 sequence is CASSRGQTISYNEQFF. The CDR3 DNA reads TGTGCCAGCAGTCGGGGACAGACGATCTCCTACAATGAGCAGTTCTTC.

V usage is TRBV11-2 and J usage is TRBJ2-1; D may be TRBD1 or TRBD2 (5 bases each). This CDR3 region has 20 residues. Germline values: CDR1 SGHAT, CDR2 FQNNGV. V was clipped by 2 bases and J by 7 bases, with 30 bases between them. The CDR3 protein is CASSLRGVTGQIVSGNEQFF. The CDR3, as DNA: TGTGCCAGCAGCTTACGAGGCGTCACAGGTCAGATAGTGAGCGGAAATGAGCAGTTCTTC.

J is TRBJ1-3 and V is TRBV20-1; 9 nucleotides line up with TRBD1. This CDR3 spans 14 amino acids. V was clipped by 3 bases and J by 1 base; unmatched bases: 1. From germline, CDR1 is DFQATT and CDR2 SNEGSKA (reference sequence). The CDR3 reads CSARTGGSGNTIYF. The DNA of the CDR3 is TGCAGTGCTAGGACAGGGGGTTCTGGAAACACCATATATTTT.

The J gene is TRBJ2-3, the V gene TRBV2; weak D call: TRBD1 (8 bases). This CDR3 comprises 15 residues. Germline lookup yields CDR1 SNHLY and CDR2 FYNNEI. Trimming cost V 8 bases and J 3 bases, with 18 bases left between them. The CDR3 protein is CASSPVQGGTDTQYF. CDR3 sequence (DNA): TGTGCCAGCTCACCGGTACAGGGGGGGACAGATACGCAGTATTTT.

This chain links TRBV20-1 with TRBJ2-3; tentatively, D is TRBD2 (6 bases). Trimming removed 4 bases at V and 0 bases at J, with 14 bases between. The CDR3 has 15 amino acids. The germline V gene has CDR1 DFQATT and CDR2 SNEGSKA (reference sequence). The CDR3 nucleotides are TGCAGTGCTAAATCCGCGGGGTCTAGCACAGATACGCAGTATTTT. Residues: CSAKSAGSSTDTQYF.

At least ten counts were recorded for this clonotype. The chain uses TRBV9 and TRBJ1-5; D gene unclear. This CDR3 has 14 amino acids. Germline V gene lookup returns CDR1 SGDLS and CDR2 YYNGEE. V gave up 3 bases and J gave up 6 bases, with 13 bases separating them. The CDR3: CASSASESRQPQHF. CDR3 bases: TGTGCCAGCAGCGCCAGCGAAAGCCGTCAGCCCCAGCATTTT.

With respect to this clonotype: It is unclear where the CDR3 begins or ends on the DNA, so no DNA is shown, and the CDR3 is as TCRdb lists it. The rearrangement uses TRBV19 and TRBJ2-5; the table gives TRBD1 as D, unverified against the DNA. Per the germline V gene, CDR1 is LNHDA and CDR2 is SQIVND (reference sequence). The CDR3 numbers 21 amino acids, ends counted. The CDR3 protein is CASSERQGNEKLFFGSGTQYF.

This clonotype was recorded at least ten times. The chain couples TRBV11-2 to TRBJ1-5; no definite D call. Germline loops: CDR1 SGHAT, CDR2 FQNNGV. The length of the CDR3 is 14 residues. Between the trimmed V and J ends, which lost 1 base and 3 bases, there was a span of 7 bases. Here the CDR3 DNA reads TGTGCCAGCAGCTTAGTCGATTCCAATCAGCCCCAGCATTTT. Protein product: CASSLVDSNQPQHF.

Concerning this clonotype itself: Compared with germline, one end of the junction differs, possibly owing to a read error. The rearrangement uses TRBV2 and TRBJ2-1, with TRBD1 matching 11 bases. Germline values: CDR1 SNHLY, CDR2 FYNNEI. CDR3 length: 15 amino acids. The CDR3 here is CASSVGDRGGSEQLF. Here the CDR3 DNA reads TGTGCCAGCAGCGTAGGGGACAGGGGGGGCAGTGAGCAGCTCTTC.